This T cell receptor (beta chain) was identified during a study of blood T cell repertoires in COVID-19. J gave up 5 bases and V 5 bases, and 14 bases lay outside the gene matches. The CDR3 consists of 16 residues. Germline lookup yields CDR1 MDHEN and CDR2 SYDVKM. Cohort 3 recovery required two negative PCRs, clearance, or symptom resolution. The table came from immunoSEQ multiplex PCR; TCRdb's copy has only in-frame clones and leaves some out. The repertoire includes around 300,000 clones, around 92% of them detected once, and around 9% sits in the top ten. The sample holds a few counts of this clone.

The V and J genes are TRBV28 and TRBJ2-7; 8 positions agree with TRBD2. The receptor was derived from a young woman who had recovered from COVID-19. Sequenced: PBMCs or T cells enriched from blood (not recorded which). The CDR3 region is CASSDTTGGWRDEQYF. The CDR3, as DNA: TGTGCCAGCAGTGACACTACGGGGGGGTGGAGAGACGAGCAGTACTTC.